This T cell receptor beta chain comes out of a study of blood T cell repertoires in COVID-19. Study summary: Samples came from the United States, Italy and Spain, spanning acute and convalescent COVID-19. PBMCs, B-cell-depleted T cells, or T cells were the source of the cDNA or gDNA that made up the material.

V was shortened by 3 bases and J by 0 bases, with 18 bases between the two germline ends. Germline lookup yields CDR1 LNHDA and CDR2 SQIVND (reference sequence). There are 18 residues in the CDR3. As processed by the authors: Amplification from reference gene primers served as the basis for estimated nucleated cell counts. Measured with immunoSEQ multiplex PCR; TCRdb has only the in-frame clones, and not every one. V and J calls plus clone size are reproduced from that table; the DNA served to infer D and trimming. The table records fewer than 200,000 clones, about 85% of them present only once. The receptor was derived from a man aged 40-50 years with acute or convalescent COVID-19. The sample consisted of peripheral blood. The chain couples TRBV19 to TRBJ2-4, with a possible D match to TRBD2 (5 bases). CDR3: CASSIDGPGRIAKNIQYF. The CDR3 coding sequence is TGTGCCAGTAGTATCGATGGTCCGGGAAGAATAGCCAAAAACATTCAGTACTTC.